This TCR beta chain was identified in a study of graft-versus-host responses after intestinal transplantation. Study-level information: Recipients underwent multivisceral, liver-intestinal, or isolated intestinal transplants.

Trimming removed 7 bases from V and 2 bases from J, with 5 bases in between. Germline CDR1 MNHEY, CDR2 SVGAGI. This CDR3 is 12 amino acids long. This clone appeared once. The antigen is not known. Assay used: immunoSEQ multiplex PCR; TCRdb lists only in-frame clones, some missing. The sample lists 90,000 to 150,000 clones, 95% occurring once. The clonotype comes from a human donor who received an intestinal transplant. This specimen was unstimulated CD8+ T cells sorted from spleen or lymph node cells, taken before intestinal transplant. The genes are TRBV6-5 and TRBJ2-2; D unclear. The CDR3 here is CASTANTGELFF. The CDR3 DNA follows: TGTGCCAGCACGGCTAACACCGGGGAGCTGTTTTTT.